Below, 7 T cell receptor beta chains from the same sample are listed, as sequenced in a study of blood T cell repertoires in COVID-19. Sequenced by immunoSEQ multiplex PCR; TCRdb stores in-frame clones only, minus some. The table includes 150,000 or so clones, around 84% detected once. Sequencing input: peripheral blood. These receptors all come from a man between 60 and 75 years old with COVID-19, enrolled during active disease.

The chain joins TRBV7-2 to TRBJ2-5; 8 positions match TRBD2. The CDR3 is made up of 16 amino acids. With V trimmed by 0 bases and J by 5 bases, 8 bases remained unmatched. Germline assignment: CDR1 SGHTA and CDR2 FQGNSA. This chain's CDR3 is CASSLALGGRLETQYF. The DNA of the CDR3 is TGTGCCAGCAGCTTAGCGCTTGGCGGGAGGCTGGAGACCCAGTACTTC.

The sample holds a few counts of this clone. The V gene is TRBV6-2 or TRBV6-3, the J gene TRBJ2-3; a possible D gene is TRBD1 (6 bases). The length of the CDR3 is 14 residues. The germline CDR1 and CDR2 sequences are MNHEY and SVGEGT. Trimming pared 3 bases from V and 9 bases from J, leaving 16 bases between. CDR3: CASSYTAGVETQYF. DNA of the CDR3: TGTGCCAGCAGTTATACCGCAGGGGTTGAAACGCAGTATTTT.

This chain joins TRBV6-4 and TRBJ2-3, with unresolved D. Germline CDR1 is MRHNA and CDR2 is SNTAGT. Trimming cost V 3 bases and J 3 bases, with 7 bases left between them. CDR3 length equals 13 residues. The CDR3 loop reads CASSDQATDTQYF. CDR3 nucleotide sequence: TGTGCCAGCAGTGATCAGGCTACAGATACGCAGTATTTT.

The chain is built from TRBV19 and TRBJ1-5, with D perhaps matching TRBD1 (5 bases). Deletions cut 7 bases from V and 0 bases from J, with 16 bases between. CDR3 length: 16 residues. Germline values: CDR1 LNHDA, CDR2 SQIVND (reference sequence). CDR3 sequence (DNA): TGTGCCAGTAATTGGGCGACAGCTTATAGCAATCAGCCCCAGCATTTT. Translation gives CASNWATAYSNQPQHF.

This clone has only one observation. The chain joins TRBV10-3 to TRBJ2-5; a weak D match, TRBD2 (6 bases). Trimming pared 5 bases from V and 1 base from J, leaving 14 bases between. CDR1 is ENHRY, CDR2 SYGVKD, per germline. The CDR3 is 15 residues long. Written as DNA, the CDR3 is TGTGCCATCAGTCAGAGGAAGGAGGGCCAAGAGACCCAGTACTTC. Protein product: CAISQRKEGQETQYF.

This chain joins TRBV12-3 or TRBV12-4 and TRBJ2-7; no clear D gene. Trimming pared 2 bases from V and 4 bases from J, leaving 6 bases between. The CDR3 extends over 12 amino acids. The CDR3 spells CASSLYSYEQYF. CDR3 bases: TGTGCCAGCAGTTTATATTCTTACGAGCAGTACTTC.

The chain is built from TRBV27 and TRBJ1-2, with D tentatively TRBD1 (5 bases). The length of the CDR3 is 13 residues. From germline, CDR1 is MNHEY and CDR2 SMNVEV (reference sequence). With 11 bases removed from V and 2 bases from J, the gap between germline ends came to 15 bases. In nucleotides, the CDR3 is TGTGCCGTCGGCCGACAGTCCAACTATGGCTACACCTTC. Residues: CAVGRQSNYGYTF.